This passage covers 13 T cell receptor beta chains from one sample sequenced in a study of glioma-infiltrating T cells. Amplification of TCR alpha and beta CDR3 regions from RNA used iRepertoire nested multiplex PCR. TCRdb passed the multiplex PCR reads through MiXCR, listing each CDR3 protein once. The table records about 140,000 distinct CDR3 sequences, around 42% of them present only once. The sequenced sample consisted of glioma tissue, nonneoplastic brain tissue, or PBMCs (not recorded which). The receptors were sampled from a human donor with low-grade glioma or glioblastoma, undergoing nonglioma brain surgery, or in good health (not recorded which).

The chain uses TRBV20-1 and TRBJ1-2; TRBD1 aligns across 7 bases. The V and J ends lost 0 bases and 6 bases, in that order; junction bases with no gene match: 16. The CDR3 loop spans 17 amino acids. Germline V gene sequence: CDR1 DFQATT, CDR2 SNEGSKA (reference sequence). The CDR3 bases are TGCAGTGCTAGAGACTGGAACCCTATGGACAGGCAGGATGGCTACACCTTC. This gives the protein CSARDWNPMDRQDGYTF.

In its sample, this clonotype was seen a few times. The chain employs TRBV20-1 and TRBJ1-2; 9 bases line up with TRBD1. CDR1 is DFQATT, CDR2 SNEGSKA, per germline (reference sequence). The CDR3 spans 13 residues. After removal of 6 bases from V and 1 base from J, the junction contained 3 bases not matched to a gene. The CDR3 sequence: CSARTGDNYGYTF. The CDR3, as DNA: TGCAGTGCCCGGACAGGGGATAACTATGGCTACACCTTC.

This clonotype appeared a few times. The chain has TRBV6-1 and TRBJ2-1; 8 bases line up with TRBD2. Trimming at V came to 6 bases and at J to 7 bases, leaving 8 bases not matched to a gene. CDR3 size: 14 residues. Per the germline V gene, CDR1 is MNHNS and CDR2 is SASEGT. The CDR3 region has the DNA TGTGCCAGCAGAATCAACGGACTAGCAAATGAGCAGTTCTTC. Translation: CASRINGLANEQFF.

This clonotype was counted many times. V is TRBV19 and J is TRBJ2-5; D not resolved. This CDR3 region has 12 residues. Trimming shortened V by 4 bases and J by 5 bases, and 8 bases separated the two germline ends. Germline lookup yields CDR1 LNHDA and CDR2 SQIVND (reference sequence). CDR3 bases: TGTGCCAGTAGTAAATATGCGGAGACCCAGTACTTC. Translated, it gives CASSKYAETQYF.

J is TRBJ1-1 and V is TRBV6-2 or TRBV6-3; unclear D gene. The CDR3 consists of 14 residues. Germline CDR1 and CDR2: MNHEY and SVGEGT. V shed 6 bases and J shed 5 bases, with 16 bases lying between them. The CDR3 spells CASRDGDVGTEAFF. The DNA for the CDR3 is TGTGCCAGCAGGGACGGGGATGTGGGAACTGAAGCTTTCTTT.

In its sample, this clonotype was seen a few times. The V and J genes are TRBV18 and TRBJ2-1; D not certain. Germline V gives CDR1 KGHSH, CDR2 LQKENI. V was shortened by 2 bases and J by 6 bases, with 5 bases between the two germline ends. The CDR3 has 12 residues. CDR3 amino acids: CASSPTSNEQFF. The CDR3 nucleotides read TGTGCCAGCTCACCAACATCCAATGAGCAGTTCTTC.

This clonotype has only a few counts. The chain carries TRBV20-1 and TRBJ2-7; D is ambiguous. The germline CDR1 and CDR2 sequences are DFQATT and SNEGSKA (reference sequence). The CDR3 totals 12 residues. Trimming shortened V by 3 bases and J by 6 bases, and 12 bases separated the two germline ends. The CDR3 nucleotides read TGCAGTGCTAGTGCCGATTTGGGCGAGCAGTACTTC. Translating it yields CSASADLGEQYF.

The sample holds a few counts of this clonotype. This sequence joins TRBV28 and TRBJ1-6; 10 nucleotides match TRBD1. The germline CDR1 and CDR2 sequences are MDHEN and SYDVKM. V dropped 6 bases and J dropped 8; count of bases not matched to a gene: 4. The CDR3 is 14 amino acids. The CDR3 loop is CASRTGGGDSPLHF. The CDR3 DNA reads TGTGCCAGCAGGACAGGGGGCGGGGATTCACCCCTCCACTTT. The whole variable domain, remainder taken from reference TRBV28 and TRBJ1-6, is DVKVTQSSRYLVKRTGEKVFLECVQDMDHENMFWYRQDPGLGLRLIYFSYDVKMKEKGDIPEGYSVSREKKERFSLILESASTNQTSMYLCASRTGGGDSPLHFGNGTRLTVT.

The rearrangement joins TRBV20-1 to TRBJ1-2; D is undetermined. The germline V gene has CDR1 DFQATT and CDR2 SNEGSKA (reference sequence). The length of the CDR3 is 14 residues. CDR3 region: CSLNHRTGNYGYTF. CDR3 nucleotide sequence: TGCAGCCTTAATCATAGAACTGGGAACTATGGCTACACCTTC.

V gene TRBV27 combines with J gene TRBJ2-7, with 9 bases that match TRBD1. V lost 3 bases, J lost 3 bases, and 12 bases stayed unmatched. The CDR3 is made up of 17 amino acids. Germline V gene lookup returns CDR1 MNHEY and CDR2 SMNVEV (reference sequence). The CDR3 DNA follows: TGTGCCAGCAGTTTTAGCCGGGACAGGGTTTCCTTCTACGAGCAGTACTTC. Translation gives CASSFSRDRVSFYEQYF.

This clonotype has a count of ten or more. The rearrangement joins TRBV3-1 to TRBJ1-1; 9 nucleotides agree with TRBD1. The CDR3 loop spans 16 amino acids. Germline V lookup: CDR1 LGHDT, CDR2 YNNKEL (reference sequence). V was clipped by 4 bases and J by 2 bases; unmatched bases: 8. CDR3 nucleotide sequence: TGTGCCAGCAGCCCGCCCGGGGACAGGGTTAACACTGAAGCTTTCTTT. Its protein is CASSPPGDRVNTEAFF.

Regarding this clonotype: Since a much larger clone is just one base distant, this may be a read error. V is TRBV25-1 and J is TRBJ2-1; 7 nucleotides align to TRBD2. Germline lookup yields CDR1 MGHDK and CDR2 SYGVNS. V dropped 2 bases and J dropped 9; count of bases not matched to a gene: 13. This CDR3 has 16 amino acids. The CDR3 DNA is TGTGCCAGCAGTGAACGGGACTACCCAGTAGCCCGTGAGCAGTTCTTC. It is translated as CASSERDYPVAREQFF.

The gene calls are TRBV4-1 and TRBJ1-4; no firm D call. Trimming removed 4 bases from V and 4 bases from J, with 16 bases in between. The CDR3 is 16 amino acids. From germline, CDR1 is MGHRA and CDR2 YSYEKL. This chain's CDR3 is CASSPRQVAFNEKLFF. Here the CDR3 DNA reads TGCGCCAGCAGCCCCCGCCAAGTGGCTTTTAATGAAAAACTGTTTTTT.